The next 3 T cell receptor beta chains were all read from a single sample in a study of blood T cell repertoires in COVID-19. Profiling relied on immunoSEQ multiplex PCR, and the TCRdb table lists in-frame clones only, not all of them. The table includes tens of thousands of clones, around 89% detected once. Sequenced sample: peripheral blood. Receptor source: a human donor in a cohort sampled during active COVID-19.

This chain joins TRBV4-2 and TRBJ2-3, with TRBD2 matching over 13 bases. CDR1 is LGHNA, CDR2 YNFKEQ, per germline. This CDR3 has 16 residues. J gave up 6 bases and V 4 bases, and 7 bases lay outside the gene matches. The CDR3 is CASSPGLAGPHDTQYF. The DNA of the CDR3 is TGTGCCAGCAGCCCGGGACTAGCGGGGCCGCATGATACGCAGTATTTT.

In DNA, the CDR3 is TGTGCCAGCAGCCAAGATGGGCTAGCGGGAGGTGAGCAGTTCTTC. It translates to CASSQDGLAGGEQFF. The rearrangement joins TRBV4-2 to TRBJ2-1; TRBD2 aligns across 11 bases. CDR1 and CDR2 (germline): LGHNA, YNFKEQ. The CDR3 spans 15 residues. V was pared by 0 bases and J by 9 bases, with 4 bases of the junction left unmatched.

The V gene is TRBV11-1, the J gene TRBJ2-3, with 9 bases lining up with TRBD2. CDR1 is SGHAT and CDR2 is FQDESV in the germline V gene (reference sequence). After removal of 7 bases from V and 4 bases from J, the junction contained 9 bases not matched to a gene. The CDR3 is 15 amino acids. The CDR3 sequence: CASTIGGGAADTQYF. The CDR3, as DNA: TGTGCCAGCACCATTGGCGGGGGGGCAGCAGATACGCAGTATTTT.